This passage covers 9 T cell receptor beta chains from one sample sequenced in a study of T cell clones after liver transplantation. Libraries were prepared by immunoSEQ multiplex PCR; TCRdb keeps only in-frame clonotypes and omits some of them. The data contain 70,000 to 95,000 clones, 70% to 90% of them singletons. Material: CD4+ T cells from blood, obtained at the 22-month timepoint. The receptors were sampled from a human patient who received a liver transplant. A subset of T cells may come from the graft donor.

This rearrangement joins TRBV12-5 to TRBJ2-3, with a tentative D call TRBD1 (5 bases). V lost 9 bases to trimming and J lost 14 bases, with 21 bases between them. The CDR3 consists of 12 residues. Germline V CDR1 and CDR2: LGHNT, FRNRAP. Here the CDR3 reads CASSRERTELYF. CDR3 DNA sequence: TGTGCTAGCAGCAGGGAACGGACCGAACTGTATTTT.

The V gene is TRBV6-6, the J gene TRBJ1-5; perhaps TRBD1 as D (5 bases). The CDR3 totals 13 residues. Looked up from germline, CDR1 is MNHNY and CDR2 is SVGAGI (reference sequence). V lost 5 bases and J 4 bases, leaving 9 bases between the germline ends. The CDR3 DNA reads TGTGCCAGCAGTCGGGGGGGGAATCAGCCCCAGCATTTT. It codes for CASSRGGNQPQHF.

J is TRBJ1-4 and V is TRBV5-1; D is undetermined. The germline CDR1 and CDR2 sequences are SGHRS and YFSETQ. V lost 1 base to trimming and J lost 14 bases, with 21 bases between them. The CDR3 loop spans 15 amino acids. The CDR3, as DNA: TGCGCCAGCAGCTTGCATTCGGACGTGGGAGTCGGGCTGTTTTTT. It codes for CASSLHSDVGVGLFF.

This chain joins TRBV30 and TRBJ2-1; TRBD2 agrees at 8 bases. In germline, CDR1 is GTSNPN, CDR2 SVGIG (reference sequence). J gave up 5 bases and V 4 bases, and 4 bases lay outside the gene matches. This CDR3 has 13 residues. DNA of the CDR3: TGTGCCTGGACTAGCGGGTACAACAATGAGCAGTTCTTC. It encodes CAWTSGYNNEQFF.

This clone showed up just once. This rearrangement joins TRBV9 to TRBJ2-3; TRBD2 matches at 10 bases. The CDR3 contains 16 residues. The germline CDR1 and CDR2 sequences are SGDLS and YYNGEE. The V segment lost 0 bases and the J segment 5 bases; nucleotides outside the gene matches: 6. CDR3 amino acids: CASSVGPSGGLDTQYF. CDR3 nucleotide sequence: TGTGCCAGCAGCGTAGGTCCTAGCGGGGGTCTAGATACGCAGTATTTT.

This clone was detected a few times. The CDR3: CASSQPGLAGKNIQYF. Here the CDR3 DNA reads TGCGCCAGCAGCCAGCCCGGGTTAGCGGGGAAAAACATTCAGTACTTC. This chain connects TRBV4-1 to TRBJ2-4, with TRBD2 matching over 8 bases. The CDR3 sequence is 16 residues long. CDR1 and CDR2 from the germline V gene are MGHRA and YSYEKL. Losses at the gene ends were 3 bases for V and 4 bases for J; bases not matched to a gene: 8.

The V call is TRBV7-2, the J call TRBJ1-3; TRBD1 is a possible D gene (6 bases). Germline-derived CDR1 and CDR2 are SGHTA and FQGNSA. The CDR3 totals 15 residues. Trimming shortened V by 1 base and J by 4 bases, and 11 bases separated the two germline ends. In DNA form, the CDR3 reads TGTGCCAGCAGCTTAGTTTCAGGGGCCGGAAACACCATATATTTT. Residues: CASSLVSGAGNTIYF. Combining the CDR3 with reference TRBV7-2 and TRBJ1-3 gives the whole variable domain GAGVSQSPSNKVTEKGKDVELRCDPISGHTALYWYRQSLGQGLEFLIYFQGNSAPDKSGLPSDRFSAERTGGSVSTLTIQRTQQEDSAVYLCASSLVSGAGNTIYFGEGSWLTVV.

This rearrangement joins TRBV18 to TRBJ1-4; TRBD1 is a possible D gene (5 bases). Trimming pared 1 base from V and 7 bases from J, leaving 7 bases between. The CDR3 contains 13 residues. Per the germline V gene, CDR1 is KGHSH and CDR2 is LQKENI. This CDR3 reads CASSPRDGEKLFF. The CDR3 DNA reads as TGTGCCAGCTCACCACGGGACGGTGAAAAACTGTTTTTT.

The rearrangement uses TRBV28 and TRBJ2-1, with 13 bases identical to TRBD2. Germline CDR1 and CDR2: MDHEN and SYDVKM. V dropped 4 bases and J dropped 7; count of bases not matched to a gene: 10. The CDR3 consists of 17 residues. The CDR3 sequence is CASSSPGTSGEGNEQFF. In DNA, the CDR3 is TGTGCCAGCAGTTCTCCCGGGACTAGCGGGGAGGGTAATGAGCAGTTCTTC.